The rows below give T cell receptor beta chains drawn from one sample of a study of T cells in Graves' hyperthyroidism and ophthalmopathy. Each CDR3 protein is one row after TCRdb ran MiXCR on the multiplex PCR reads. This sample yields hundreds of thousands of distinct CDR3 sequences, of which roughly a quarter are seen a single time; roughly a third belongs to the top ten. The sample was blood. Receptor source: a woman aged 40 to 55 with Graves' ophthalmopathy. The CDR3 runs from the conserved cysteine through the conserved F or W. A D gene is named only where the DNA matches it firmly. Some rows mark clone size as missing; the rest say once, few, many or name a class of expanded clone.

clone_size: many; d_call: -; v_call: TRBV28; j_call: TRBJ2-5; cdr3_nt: TGTGCCAGCAGTTTCTGGGAGACCCAGTACTTC; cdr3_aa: CASSFWETQYF
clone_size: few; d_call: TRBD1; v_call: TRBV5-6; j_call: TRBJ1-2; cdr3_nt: TGTGCCAGCAGCTCAAGGGGGACAGGCGGCTACACCTTC; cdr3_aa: CASSSRGTGGYTF
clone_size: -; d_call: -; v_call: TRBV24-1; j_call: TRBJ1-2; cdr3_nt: TGTGCCACCAGTGATAGAGGACAGTCTGGCTACACCTTC; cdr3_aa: CATSDRGQSGYTF
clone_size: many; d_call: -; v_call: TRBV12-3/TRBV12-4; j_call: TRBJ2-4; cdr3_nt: TGTGCCAGCACCCATGGGGGTATCATTCAGTACTTC; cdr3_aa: CASTHGGIIQYF
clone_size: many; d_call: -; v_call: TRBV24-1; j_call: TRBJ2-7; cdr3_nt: TGTGCCACCAGTGATTCCCAGCGGGAGCAGTACTTC; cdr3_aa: CATSDSQREQYF
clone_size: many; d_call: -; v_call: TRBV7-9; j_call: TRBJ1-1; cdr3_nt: TGTGCCAGCAGCCACGACCCATCGATAGCTTTCTTT; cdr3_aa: CASSHDPSIAFF
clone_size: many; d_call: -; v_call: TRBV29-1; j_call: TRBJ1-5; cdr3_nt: TGCAGCGTTGAAGGCAGGGTCAATCAGCCCCAGCATTTT; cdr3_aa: CSVEGRVNQPQHF
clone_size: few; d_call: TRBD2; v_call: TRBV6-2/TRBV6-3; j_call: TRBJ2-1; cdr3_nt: TGTGCCAGCAGTTACCTCCTAGCGGGAGTCGACAATGAGCAGTTCTTC; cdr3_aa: CASSYLLAGVDNEQFF
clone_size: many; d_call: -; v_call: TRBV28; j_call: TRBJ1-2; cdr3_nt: TGTGCCAGCAGTTCCGCAGGGGCCATGTACAATGGCTACACCTTC; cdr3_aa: CASSSAGAMYNGYTF
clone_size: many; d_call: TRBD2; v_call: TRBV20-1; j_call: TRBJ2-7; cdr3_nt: TGCAGTGCGGGACCGGGACTAGCGGGACGAGAGCAGTACTTC; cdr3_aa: CSAGPGLAGREQYF
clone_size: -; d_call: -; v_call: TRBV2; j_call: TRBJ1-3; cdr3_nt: TGTGCCAGCAGTGTTTTGTCGGGGAACTCTGGAAACACCATATATTTT; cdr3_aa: CASSVLSGNSGNTIYF
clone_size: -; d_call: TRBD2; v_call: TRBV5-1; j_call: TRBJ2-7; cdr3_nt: TGCGCCAGCAGCTATACGACTAGCGGGAGCTCCTACGAGCAGTACTTC; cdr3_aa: CASSYTTSGSSYEQYF
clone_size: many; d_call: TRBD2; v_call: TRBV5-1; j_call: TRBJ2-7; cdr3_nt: TGCGCCAGCAGCAGAATAGCGGGAGGGCCCGAGCAGTACTTC; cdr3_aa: CASSRIAGGPEQYF
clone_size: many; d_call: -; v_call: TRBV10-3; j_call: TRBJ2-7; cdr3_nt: TGTGCCATCAGTGACAGTAACTCCTACGAGCAGTACTTC; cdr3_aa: CAISDSNSYEQYF
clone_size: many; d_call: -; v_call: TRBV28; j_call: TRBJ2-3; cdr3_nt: TGTGCCAGCAGTTTACGACTGTTCGCAGATACGCAGTATTTT; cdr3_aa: CASSLRLFADTQYF
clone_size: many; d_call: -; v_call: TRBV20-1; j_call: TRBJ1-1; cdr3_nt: TGCAGTGCTAGAGGAGTAGGCCCCACTGAAGCTTTCTTT; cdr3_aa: CSARGVGPTEAFF
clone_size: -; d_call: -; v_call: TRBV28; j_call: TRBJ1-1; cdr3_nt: TGTGCCAGTCGACGAGCGGGGGAGGGCACTGAAGCTTTCTTT; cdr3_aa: CASRRAGEGTEAFF
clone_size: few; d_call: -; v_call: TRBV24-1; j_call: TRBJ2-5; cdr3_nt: TGTGCCAGCAGAGGGAATTGGCAAGAGACCCAGTACTTC; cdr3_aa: CASRGNWQETQYF
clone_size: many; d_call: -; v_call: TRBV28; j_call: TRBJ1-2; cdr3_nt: TGTGCCAGCAGTTTATACAGGGCTAAGTATGGCTACACCTTC; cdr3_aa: CASSLYRAKYGYTF
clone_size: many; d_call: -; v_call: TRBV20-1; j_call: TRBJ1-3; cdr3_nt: TGCAGTGCACCCCCCCCGAGCTCTGGAAACACCATATATTTT; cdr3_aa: CSAPPPSSGNTIYF
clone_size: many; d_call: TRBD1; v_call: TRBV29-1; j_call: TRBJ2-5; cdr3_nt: TGCAGCGTTGCATCAACCGGCGACAGGGGGGAGACCCAGTACTTC; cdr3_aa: CSVASTGDRGETQYF
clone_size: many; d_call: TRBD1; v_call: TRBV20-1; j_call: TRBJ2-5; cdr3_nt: TGCAGTGCTAGGGACCCGGGACAGGGGTTCCAAGAGACCCAGTACTTC; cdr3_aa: CSARDPGQGFQETQYF
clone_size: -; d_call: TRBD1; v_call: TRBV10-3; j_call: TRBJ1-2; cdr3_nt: TGTGCCATCAGTGAGGGACAGGGAGCTCTTGGCTACACCTTC; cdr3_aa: CAISEGQGALGYTF
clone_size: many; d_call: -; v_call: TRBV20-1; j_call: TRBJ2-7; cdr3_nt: TGCAGTGCTAGACGGTTCTACGAGCAGTACTTC; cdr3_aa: CSARRFYEQYF
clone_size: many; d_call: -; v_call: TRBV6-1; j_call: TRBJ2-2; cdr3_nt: TGTGCCAGCAGCCCAGGGTTAGGGGACACCGGGGAGCTGTTTTTT; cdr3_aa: CASSPGLGDTGELFF
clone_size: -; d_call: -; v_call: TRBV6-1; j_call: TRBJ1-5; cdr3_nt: TGTGCCAGCAGTGAAATGGTACAGCGCAATCAGCCCCAGCATTTT; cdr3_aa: CASSEMVQRNQPQHF
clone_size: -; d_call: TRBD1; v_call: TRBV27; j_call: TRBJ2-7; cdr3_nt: TGTGCCAGTCGCCGCCAGGGGGTTTTCTCCTACGAGCAGTACTTC; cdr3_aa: CASRRQGVFSYEQYF
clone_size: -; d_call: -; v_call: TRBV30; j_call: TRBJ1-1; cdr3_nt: TGTGCCTGGGCGCCGGGGCGGAACACTGAAGCTTTCTTT; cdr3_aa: CAWAPGRNTEAFF
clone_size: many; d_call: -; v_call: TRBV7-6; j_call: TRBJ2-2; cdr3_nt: TGTGCCAGCAGCTACCCGAGCGGGGAGCTGTTTTTT; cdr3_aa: CASSYPSGELFF
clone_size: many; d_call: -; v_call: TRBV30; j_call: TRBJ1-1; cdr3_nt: TGTGCCTGGAGTGGTCGGGGCCTGAACACTGAAGCTTTCTTT; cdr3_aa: CAWSGRGLNTEAFF
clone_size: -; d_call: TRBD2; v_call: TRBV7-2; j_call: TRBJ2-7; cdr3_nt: TGTGCCAGCAGCTTATCCGGGACTAGTCCCTACGAGCAGTACTTC; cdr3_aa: CASSLSGTSPYEQYF
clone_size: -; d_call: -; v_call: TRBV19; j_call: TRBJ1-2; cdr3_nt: TGTGCCAGTAGTATCGGAGGCAGGGGATACTATGGCTACACCTTC; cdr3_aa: CASSIGGRGYYGYTF
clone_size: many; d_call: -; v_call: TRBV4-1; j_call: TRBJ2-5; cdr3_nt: TGCGCCAGCAGCCCCTACGGAGCCCAGGGGACCCAGTACTTC; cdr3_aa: CASSPYGAQGTQYF
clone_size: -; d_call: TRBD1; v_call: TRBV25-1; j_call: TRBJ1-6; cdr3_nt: TGTGCCAGCAGTGAACCCGGGACAGCCTATAATTCACCCCTCCACTTT; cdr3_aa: CASSEPGTAYNSPLHF
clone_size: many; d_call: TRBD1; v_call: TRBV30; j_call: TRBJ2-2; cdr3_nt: TGTGCCTGGAACCGGGACAGGGGAACCGGGGAGCTGTTTTTT; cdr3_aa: CAWNRDRGTGELFF
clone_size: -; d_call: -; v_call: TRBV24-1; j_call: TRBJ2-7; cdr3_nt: TGTGCCACCAGTGACGGTGGGACGGGGGAGCAGTACTTC; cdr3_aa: CATSDGGTGEQYF
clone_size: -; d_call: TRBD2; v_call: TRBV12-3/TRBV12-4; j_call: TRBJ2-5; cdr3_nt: TGTGCCAGCAGTTTACCAACCACGGGGGGGGAGACCCAGTACTTC; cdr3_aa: CASSLPTTGGETQYF
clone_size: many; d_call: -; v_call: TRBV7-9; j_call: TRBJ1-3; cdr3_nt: TGTGCCAGCAGCGCGGACCCTATCAGCACCATATATTTT; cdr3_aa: CASSADPISTIYF
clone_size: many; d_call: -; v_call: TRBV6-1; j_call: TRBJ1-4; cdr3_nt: TGTGCCAGCAGTCCCCGGCAGGGGACTAATGAAAAACTGTTTTTT; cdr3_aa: CASSPRQGTNEKLFF
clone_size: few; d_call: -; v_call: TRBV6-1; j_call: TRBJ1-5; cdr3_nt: TGTGCCAGCACCCCACGGGGGAATCAGCCCCAGCATTTT; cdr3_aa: CASTPRGNQPQHF
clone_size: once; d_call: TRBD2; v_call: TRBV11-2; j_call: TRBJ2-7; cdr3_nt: TGTGCCAGCAGCTTAGGGATCGGGGCGGGAGAAAACGAGCAGTACTTC; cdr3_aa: CASSLGIGAGENEQYF
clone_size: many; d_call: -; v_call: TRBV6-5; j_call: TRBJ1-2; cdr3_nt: TGTGCCAGCAGTTACCGCTACAGGGAATATGGCTACACCTTC; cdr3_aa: CASSYRYREYGYTF
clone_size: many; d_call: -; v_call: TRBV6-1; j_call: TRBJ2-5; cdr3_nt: TGTGGGGTCGAAAAACGGGGCCTCCAAGAGACCCAGTACTTC; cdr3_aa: CGVEKRGLQETQYF
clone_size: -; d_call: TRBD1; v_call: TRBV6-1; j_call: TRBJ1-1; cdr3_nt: TGTGCCAGCAGGGACACAGGGGGATCGAACACTGAAGCTTTCTTT; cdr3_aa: CASRDTGGSNTEAFF
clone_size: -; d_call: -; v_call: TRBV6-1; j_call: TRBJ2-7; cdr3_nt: TGTGCCAGCAGTGAATGGAGCTACTACGAGCAGTACTTC; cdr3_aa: CASSEWSYYEQYF
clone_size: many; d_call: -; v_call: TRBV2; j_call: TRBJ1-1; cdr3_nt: TGTGCCAGCAGGTTGGTAATGAACACTGAAGCTTTCTTT; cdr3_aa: CASRLVMNTEAFF
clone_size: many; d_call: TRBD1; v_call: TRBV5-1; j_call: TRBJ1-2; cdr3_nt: TGCGCCAGCAGCTCGACAGGGGGTGGCTATGGCTACACCTTC; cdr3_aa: CASSSTGGGYGYTF
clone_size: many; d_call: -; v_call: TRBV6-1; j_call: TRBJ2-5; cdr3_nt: TGTGCCAGCAGTGGCCGGGACAATGTGGAAGAGACCCAGTACTTC; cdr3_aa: CASSGRDNVEETQYF
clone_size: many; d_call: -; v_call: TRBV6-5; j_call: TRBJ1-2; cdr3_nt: TGTGCCAGCCGACAGGAATCTAACTATGGCTACACCTTC; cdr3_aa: CASRQESNYGYTF
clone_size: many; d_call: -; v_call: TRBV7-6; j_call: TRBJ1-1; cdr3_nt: TGTGCCAGCAGCTTTCGGGGGAACACTGAAGCTTTCTTT; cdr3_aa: CASSFRGNTEAFF
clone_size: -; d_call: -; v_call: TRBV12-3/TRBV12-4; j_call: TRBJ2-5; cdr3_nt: TGTGCCAGCAAGCAACTGGGCCTAACAGAGACCCAGTACTTC; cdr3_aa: CASKQLGLTETQYF
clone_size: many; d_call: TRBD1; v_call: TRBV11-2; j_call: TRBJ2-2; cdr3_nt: TGTGCCAGCAGCTACCGGACAGGGTGGAACACCGGGGAGCTGTTTTTT; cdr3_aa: CASSYRTGWNTGELFF
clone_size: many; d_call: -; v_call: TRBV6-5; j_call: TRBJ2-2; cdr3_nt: TGTGCCAGCAGTTACGATGGGCATCTAGGGAACGGGGAGCTGTTTTTT; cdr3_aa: CASSYDGHLGNGELFF
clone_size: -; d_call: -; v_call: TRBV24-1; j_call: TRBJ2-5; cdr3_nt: TGTGCCACCAGAGACGGGGACTTCCAAGAGACTCAGTACTTC; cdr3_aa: CATRDGDFQETQYF